This T cell receptor (beta chain) was observed in a study of blood T cell repertoires in COVID-19. The wider study: Sites in the United States, Italy and Spain provided acute and convalescent COVID-19 samples. PBMCs, B-cell-depleted T cells, or T cells provided the cDNA or gDNA that made up the material.

In the authors' workflow: How many nucleated cells were present was estimated from reference gene primer amplification. TCRdb keeps only in-frame clones here, not all; method: immunoSEQ multiplex PCR. V, J and clone size are taken as reported in that table, and D and trimming were inferred from the DNA itself. The repertoire has some 85,000 clones, 80% to 90% of them found once; the top ten carry approximately 9.3%. Trimming cost V 8 bases and J 3 bases; bases outside gene matches: 11. There are 16 residues in the CDR3. CDR1 and CDR2 from the germline V gene are ENHRY and SYGVKD. The TCR originated in a man aged 50-60 years with acute or convalescent COVID-19. The V and J genes are TRBV10-3 and TRBJ2-3; 10 bases align to TRBD2. The sequenced sample was peripheral blood. CDR3 in DNA: TGTGCCATCTCCCGCGGGAGCGGGGGGGTGACAGATACGCAGTATTTT. It is translated as CAISRGSGGVTDTQYF.